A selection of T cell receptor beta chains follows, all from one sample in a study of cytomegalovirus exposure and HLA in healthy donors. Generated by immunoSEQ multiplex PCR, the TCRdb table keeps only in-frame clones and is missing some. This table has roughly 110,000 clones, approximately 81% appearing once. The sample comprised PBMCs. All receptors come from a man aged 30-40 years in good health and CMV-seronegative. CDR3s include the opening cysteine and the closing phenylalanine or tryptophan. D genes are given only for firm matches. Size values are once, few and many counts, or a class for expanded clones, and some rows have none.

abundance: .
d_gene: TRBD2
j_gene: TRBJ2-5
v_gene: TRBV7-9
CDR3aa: CASSVGGAGGPGETQYF
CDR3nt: TGTGCCAGCAGCGTAGGTGGTGCGGGGGGGCCCGGAGAGACCCAGTACTTC

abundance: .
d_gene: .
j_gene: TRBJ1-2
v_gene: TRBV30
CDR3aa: CAWSDYGCTF
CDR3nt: TGTGCCTGGAGCGACTATGGCTGCACCTTC

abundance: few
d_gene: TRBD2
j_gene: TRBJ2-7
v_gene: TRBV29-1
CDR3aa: CSGGTRTYEQYF
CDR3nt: TGCAGCGGGGGGACTAGAACCTACGAGCAGTACTTC

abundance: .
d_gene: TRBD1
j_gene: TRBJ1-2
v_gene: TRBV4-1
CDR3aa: CASSQIFRRDRGPRDGYTF
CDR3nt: TGCGCCAGCAGCCAAATTTTCAGACGGGACAGGGGGCCTAGGGATGGCTACACCTTC

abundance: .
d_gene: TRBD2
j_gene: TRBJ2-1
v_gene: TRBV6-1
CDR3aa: CASIETSGYNEQFF
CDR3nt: TGTGCCAGCATTGAGACTAGCGGATACAATGAGCAGTTCTTC

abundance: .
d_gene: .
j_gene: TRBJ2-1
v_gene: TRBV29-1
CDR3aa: CSVVRGSAYNEQFF
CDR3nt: TGCAGCGTTGTCCGGGGGTCCGCCTACAATGAGCAGTTCTTC

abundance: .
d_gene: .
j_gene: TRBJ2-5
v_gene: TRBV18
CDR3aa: CASSPGGKIETQYF
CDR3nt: TGTGCCAGCTCACCGGGCGGGAAGATAGAGACCCAGTACTTC

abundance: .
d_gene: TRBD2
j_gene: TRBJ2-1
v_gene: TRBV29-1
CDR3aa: CSVVGGRAHNEQFF
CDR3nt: TGCAGCGTTGTAGGCGGGAGGGCCCACAATGAGCAGTTCTTC

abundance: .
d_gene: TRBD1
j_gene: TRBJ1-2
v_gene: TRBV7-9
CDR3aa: CASSDRQGTYGYTF
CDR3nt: TGTGCCAGCAGCGACAGACAGGGAACCTATGGCTACACCTTC

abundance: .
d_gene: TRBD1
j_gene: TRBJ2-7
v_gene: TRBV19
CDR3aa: CASSIEEGGATAEQYF
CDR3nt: TGTGCCAGTAGTATAGAGGAAGGGGGCGCGACTGCCGAGCAGTACTTC

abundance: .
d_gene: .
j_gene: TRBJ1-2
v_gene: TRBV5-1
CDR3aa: CASSLAFDSTHYGYTF
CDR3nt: TGCGCCAGCAGCTTGGCCTTTGACAGCACCCACTATGGCTACACCTTC

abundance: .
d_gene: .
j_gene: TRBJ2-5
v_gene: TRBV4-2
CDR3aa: CASSQDLLPQETQYF
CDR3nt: TGTGCCAGCAGCCAAGATTTACTCCCCCAAGAGACCCAGTACTTC